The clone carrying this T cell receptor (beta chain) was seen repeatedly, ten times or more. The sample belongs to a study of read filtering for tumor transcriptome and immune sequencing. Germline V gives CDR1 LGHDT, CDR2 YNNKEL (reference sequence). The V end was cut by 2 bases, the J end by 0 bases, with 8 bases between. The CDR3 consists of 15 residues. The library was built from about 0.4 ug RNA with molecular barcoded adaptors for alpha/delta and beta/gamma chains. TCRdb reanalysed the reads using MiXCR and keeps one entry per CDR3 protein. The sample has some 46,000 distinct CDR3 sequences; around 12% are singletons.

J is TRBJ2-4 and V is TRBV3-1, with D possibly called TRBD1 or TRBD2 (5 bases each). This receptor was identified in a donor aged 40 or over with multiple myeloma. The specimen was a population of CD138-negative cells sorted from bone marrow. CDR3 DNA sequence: TGTGCCAGCAGCCAATGGGACGGAGCCAAAAACATTCAGTACTTC. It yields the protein CASSQWDGAKNIQYF.